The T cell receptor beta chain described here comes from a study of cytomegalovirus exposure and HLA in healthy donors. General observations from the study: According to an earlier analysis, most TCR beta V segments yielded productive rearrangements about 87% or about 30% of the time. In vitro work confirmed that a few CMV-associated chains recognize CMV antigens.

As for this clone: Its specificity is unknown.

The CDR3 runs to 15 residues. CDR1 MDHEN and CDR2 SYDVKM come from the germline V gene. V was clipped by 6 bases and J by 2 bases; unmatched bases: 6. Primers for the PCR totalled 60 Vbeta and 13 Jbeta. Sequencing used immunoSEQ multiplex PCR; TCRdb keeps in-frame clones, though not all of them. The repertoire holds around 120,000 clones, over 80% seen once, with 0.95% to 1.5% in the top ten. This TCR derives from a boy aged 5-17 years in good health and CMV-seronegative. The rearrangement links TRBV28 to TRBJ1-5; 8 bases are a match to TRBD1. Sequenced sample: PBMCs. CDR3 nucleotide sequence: TGTGCCAGCAGGTATACGACAGGGGGCAATCAGCCCCAGCATTTT. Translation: CASRYTTGGNQPQHF.